The TCR beta chain under discussion was sequenced for a study of T cell responses to AZD1222 COVID-19 vaccine. Whole-study context: Analyses pooled second doses at about 4 or about 12 weeks.

Germline-derived CDR1 and CDR2 are SGHRS and YFSETQ. The ends were cut back, 4 bases at V and 8 bases at J, with 18 bases in the middle. CDR3 length: 15 residues. The study's findings and limits: Repertoires were sampled only after the peak T cell response. Spike-specific TCR breadth and depth went up after people got two AZD1222 doses.

Assay used: immunoSEQ multiplex PCR; TCRdb lists only in-frame clones, some missing. The sample carries about 100,000 clones, 92% recorded once. Comment on this clone: Its antigen is unknown.

This clonotype was obtained from an adult in good health. The specimen was peripheral blood, collected on day 0 of AZD1222 vaccination. This rearrangement joins TRBV5-1 to TRBJ1-4, with D possibly matching TRBD1 (5 bases). CDR3 residues: CASSQLGTREEKLFF. CDR3 sequence (DNA): TGCGCCAGCAGCCAGCTAGGGACCAGAGAGGAAAAACTGTTTTTT.